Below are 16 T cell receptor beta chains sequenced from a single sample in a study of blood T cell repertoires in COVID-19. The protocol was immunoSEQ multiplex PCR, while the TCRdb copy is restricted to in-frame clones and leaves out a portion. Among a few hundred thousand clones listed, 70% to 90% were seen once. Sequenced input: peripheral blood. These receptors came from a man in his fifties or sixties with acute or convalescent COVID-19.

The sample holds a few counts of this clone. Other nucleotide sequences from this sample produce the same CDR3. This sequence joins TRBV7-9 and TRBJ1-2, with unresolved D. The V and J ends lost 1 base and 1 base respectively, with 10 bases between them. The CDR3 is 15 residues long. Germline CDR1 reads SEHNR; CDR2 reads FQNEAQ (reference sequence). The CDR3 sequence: CASSLGSAGNYGYTF. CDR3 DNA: TGTGCCAGCAGCTTAGGCTCCGCGGGTAACTATGGCTACACCTTC.

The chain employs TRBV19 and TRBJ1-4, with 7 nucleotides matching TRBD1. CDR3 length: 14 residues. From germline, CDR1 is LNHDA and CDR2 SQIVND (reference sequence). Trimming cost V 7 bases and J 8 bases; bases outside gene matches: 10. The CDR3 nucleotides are TGTGCCAGTACTAAAGACAGGGTCGGCGAAAAACTGTTTTTT. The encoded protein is CASTKDRVGEKLFF.

CDR3 loop: CSVVGRGLGNYGYTF. CDR3 bases: TGCAGCGTTGTGGGCAGGGGGCTAGGTAACTATGGCTACACCTTC. J is TRBJ1-2 and V is TRBV29-1; 8 nucleotides align to TRBD1. Germline values: CDR1 SQVTM, CDR2 ANQGSEA. With V trimmed by 4 bases and J by 1 base, 8 bases remained unmatched. The CDR3 length is 15 residues.

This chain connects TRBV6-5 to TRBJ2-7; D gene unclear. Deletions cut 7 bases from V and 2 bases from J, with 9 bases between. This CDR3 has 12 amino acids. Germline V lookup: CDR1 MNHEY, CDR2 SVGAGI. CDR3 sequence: CASKSRAYEQYF. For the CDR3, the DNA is TGTGCCAGCAAATCCCGGGCCTACGAGCAGTACTTC.

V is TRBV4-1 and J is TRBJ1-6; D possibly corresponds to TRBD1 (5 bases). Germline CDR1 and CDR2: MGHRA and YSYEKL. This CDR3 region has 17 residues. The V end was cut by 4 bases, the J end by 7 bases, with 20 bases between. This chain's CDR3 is CASSRQTPGGDNSPLHF. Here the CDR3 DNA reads TGCGCCAGCAGCCGACAAACCCCGGGCGGGGACAATTCACCCCTCCACTTT.

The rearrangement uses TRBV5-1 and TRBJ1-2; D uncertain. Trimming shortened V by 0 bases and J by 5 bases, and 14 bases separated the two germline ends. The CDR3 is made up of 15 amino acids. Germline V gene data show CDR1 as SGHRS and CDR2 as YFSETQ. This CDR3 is CASSLGTTTGYGYTF. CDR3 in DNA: TGCGCCAGCAGCTTGGGGACTACGACCGGGTATGGCTACACCTTC.

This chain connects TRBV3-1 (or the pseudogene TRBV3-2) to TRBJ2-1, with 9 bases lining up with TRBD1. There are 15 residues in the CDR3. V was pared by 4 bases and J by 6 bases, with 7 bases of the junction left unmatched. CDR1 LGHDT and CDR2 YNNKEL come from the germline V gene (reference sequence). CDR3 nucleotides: TGTGCCAGCAGCCTGGGACAGGGAATTGGCAATGAGCAGTTCTTC. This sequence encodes CASSLGQGIGNEQFF.

Here the CDR3 reads CASSLTGNQETQYF. CDR3 DNA: TGTGCCAGCAGCTTGACAGGGAACCAAGAGACCCAGTACTTC. The chain employs TRBV5-6 and TRBJ2-5, with TRBD1 as a possible D gene (6 bases). CDR1 and CDR2 from the germline V gene are SGHDT and YYEEEE. There are 14 residues in the CDR3. Trimming removed 1 base from V and 0 bases from J, with 7 bases in between.

The DNA of the CDR3 is TGTGCCAGCTCACCACCCGAGGGCAGGAGCTCTGGAAACACCATATATTTT. Amino acids: CASSPPEGRSSGNTIYF. The chain combines TRBV18 with TRBJ1-3; no firm D call. The CDR3 extends over 17 amino acids. The germline gives CDR1 KGHSH, CDR2 LQKENI. V dropped 0 bases and J dropped 0 bases, with 12 bases sitting between them. Filled out from reference TRBV18 and TRBJ1-3, the complete variable domain reads NAGVMQNPRHLVRRRGQEARLRCSPMKGHSHVYWYRQLPEEGLKFMVYLQKENIIDESGMPKERFSAEFPKEGPSILRIQQVVRGDSAAYFCASSPPEGRSSGNTIYFGEGSWLTVV.

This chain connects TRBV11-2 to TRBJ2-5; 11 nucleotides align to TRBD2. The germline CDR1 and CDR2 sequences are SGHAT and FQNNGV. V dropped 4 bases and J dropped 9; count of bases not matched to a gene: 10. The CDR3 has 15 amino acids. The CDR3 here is CASSSTTSGGEAQYF. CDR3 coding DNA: TGTGCCAGCAGCTCCACAACTAGCGGGGGTGAGGCCCAGTACTTC.

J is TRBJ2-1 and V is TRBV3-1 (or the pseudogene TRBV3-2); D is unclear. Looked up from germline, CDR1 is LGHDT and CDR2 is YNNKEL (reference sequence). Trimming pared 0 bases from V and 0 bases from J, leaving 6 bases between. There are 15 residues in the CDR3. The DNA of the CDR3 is TGTGCCAGCAGCCAAGACACAATCTCCTACAATGAGCAGTTCTTC. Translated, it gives CASSQDTISYNEQFF.

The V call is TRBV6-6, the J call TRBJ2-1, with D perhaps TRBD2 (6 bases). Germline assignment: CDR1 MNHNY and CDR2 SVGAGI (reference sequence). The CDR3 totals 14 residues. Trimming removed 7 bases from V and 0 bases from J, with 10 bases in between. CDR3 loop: CASTSGSSYNEQFF. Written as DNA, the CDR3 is TGTGCCAGCACCTCCGGGAGCTCCTACAATGAGCAGTTCTTC.

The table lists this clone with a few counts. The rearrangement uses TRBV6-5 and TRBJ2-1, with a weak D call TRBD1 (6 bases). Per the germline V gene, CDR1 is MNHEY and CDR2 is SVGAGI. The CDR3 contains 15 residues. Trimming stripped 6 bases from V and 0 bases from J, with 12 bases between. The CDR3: CASSAGTFSYNEQFF. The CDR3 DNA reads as TGTGCCAGCAGCGCCGGGACATTCTCCTACAATGAGCAGTTCTTC.

The DNA for the CDR3 is TGCGCCAGCAGCTCCGGCAGGGTCAATGAGCAGTTCTTC. Protein: CASSSGRVNEQFF. The rearrangement links TRBV5-1 to TRBJ2-1; D might be TRBD1 (5 bases). The germline CDR1 and CDR2 sequences are SGHRS and YFSETQ. The V gene lost 3 bases and the J gene lost 6 bases, with 10 bases spanning the gap. CDR3 length equals 13 residues.

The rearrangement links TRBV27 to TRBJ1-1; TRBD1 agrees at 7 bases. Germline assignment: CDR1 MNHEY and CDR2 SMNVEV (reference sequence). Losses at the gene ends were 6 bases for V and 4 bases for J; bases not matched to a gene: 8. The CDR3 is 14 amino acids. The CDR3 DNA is TGTGCCAGCAGGGGCCGACAGGGAGTCACTGAAGCTTTCTTT. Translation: CASRGRQGVTEAFF.

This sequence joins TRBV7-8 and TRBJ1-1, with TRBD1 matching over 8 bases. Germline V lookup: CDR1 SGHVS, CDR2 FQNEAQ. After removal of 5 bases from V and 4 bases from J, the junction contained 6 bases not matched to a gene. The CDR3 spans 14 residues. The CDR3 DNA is TGTGCCAGCAGCGGACAGGGTGGGCCCACTGAAGCTTTCTTT. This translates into CASSGQGGPTEAFF.